Below, one TCR beta chain is given with its context. Repertoires were generated with immunoSEQ multiplex PCR, while TCRdb's copy carries only in-frame clones and drops some. The data contain 200,000 or so clones, around 93% of them singletons. The V gene's germline CDR1 is SGHRS and CDR2 YFSETQ. The CDR3 sequence is 12 residues long. V was cut by 4 bases and J by 6 bases, with 10 bases left in between. This entry comes from a study of T cell responses to AZD1222 COVID-19 vaccine. The clonotype was recovered from an adult in good health. The source material was peripheral blood, sampled on day 0 of MenACWY control vaccination. The V and J genes are TRBV5-1 and TRBJ1-1; D gene uncertain. The CDR3 nucleotides are TGCGCCAGCAGCAGGGTGGATTCTGAAGCTTTCTTT. Its protein product is CASSRVDSEAFF.